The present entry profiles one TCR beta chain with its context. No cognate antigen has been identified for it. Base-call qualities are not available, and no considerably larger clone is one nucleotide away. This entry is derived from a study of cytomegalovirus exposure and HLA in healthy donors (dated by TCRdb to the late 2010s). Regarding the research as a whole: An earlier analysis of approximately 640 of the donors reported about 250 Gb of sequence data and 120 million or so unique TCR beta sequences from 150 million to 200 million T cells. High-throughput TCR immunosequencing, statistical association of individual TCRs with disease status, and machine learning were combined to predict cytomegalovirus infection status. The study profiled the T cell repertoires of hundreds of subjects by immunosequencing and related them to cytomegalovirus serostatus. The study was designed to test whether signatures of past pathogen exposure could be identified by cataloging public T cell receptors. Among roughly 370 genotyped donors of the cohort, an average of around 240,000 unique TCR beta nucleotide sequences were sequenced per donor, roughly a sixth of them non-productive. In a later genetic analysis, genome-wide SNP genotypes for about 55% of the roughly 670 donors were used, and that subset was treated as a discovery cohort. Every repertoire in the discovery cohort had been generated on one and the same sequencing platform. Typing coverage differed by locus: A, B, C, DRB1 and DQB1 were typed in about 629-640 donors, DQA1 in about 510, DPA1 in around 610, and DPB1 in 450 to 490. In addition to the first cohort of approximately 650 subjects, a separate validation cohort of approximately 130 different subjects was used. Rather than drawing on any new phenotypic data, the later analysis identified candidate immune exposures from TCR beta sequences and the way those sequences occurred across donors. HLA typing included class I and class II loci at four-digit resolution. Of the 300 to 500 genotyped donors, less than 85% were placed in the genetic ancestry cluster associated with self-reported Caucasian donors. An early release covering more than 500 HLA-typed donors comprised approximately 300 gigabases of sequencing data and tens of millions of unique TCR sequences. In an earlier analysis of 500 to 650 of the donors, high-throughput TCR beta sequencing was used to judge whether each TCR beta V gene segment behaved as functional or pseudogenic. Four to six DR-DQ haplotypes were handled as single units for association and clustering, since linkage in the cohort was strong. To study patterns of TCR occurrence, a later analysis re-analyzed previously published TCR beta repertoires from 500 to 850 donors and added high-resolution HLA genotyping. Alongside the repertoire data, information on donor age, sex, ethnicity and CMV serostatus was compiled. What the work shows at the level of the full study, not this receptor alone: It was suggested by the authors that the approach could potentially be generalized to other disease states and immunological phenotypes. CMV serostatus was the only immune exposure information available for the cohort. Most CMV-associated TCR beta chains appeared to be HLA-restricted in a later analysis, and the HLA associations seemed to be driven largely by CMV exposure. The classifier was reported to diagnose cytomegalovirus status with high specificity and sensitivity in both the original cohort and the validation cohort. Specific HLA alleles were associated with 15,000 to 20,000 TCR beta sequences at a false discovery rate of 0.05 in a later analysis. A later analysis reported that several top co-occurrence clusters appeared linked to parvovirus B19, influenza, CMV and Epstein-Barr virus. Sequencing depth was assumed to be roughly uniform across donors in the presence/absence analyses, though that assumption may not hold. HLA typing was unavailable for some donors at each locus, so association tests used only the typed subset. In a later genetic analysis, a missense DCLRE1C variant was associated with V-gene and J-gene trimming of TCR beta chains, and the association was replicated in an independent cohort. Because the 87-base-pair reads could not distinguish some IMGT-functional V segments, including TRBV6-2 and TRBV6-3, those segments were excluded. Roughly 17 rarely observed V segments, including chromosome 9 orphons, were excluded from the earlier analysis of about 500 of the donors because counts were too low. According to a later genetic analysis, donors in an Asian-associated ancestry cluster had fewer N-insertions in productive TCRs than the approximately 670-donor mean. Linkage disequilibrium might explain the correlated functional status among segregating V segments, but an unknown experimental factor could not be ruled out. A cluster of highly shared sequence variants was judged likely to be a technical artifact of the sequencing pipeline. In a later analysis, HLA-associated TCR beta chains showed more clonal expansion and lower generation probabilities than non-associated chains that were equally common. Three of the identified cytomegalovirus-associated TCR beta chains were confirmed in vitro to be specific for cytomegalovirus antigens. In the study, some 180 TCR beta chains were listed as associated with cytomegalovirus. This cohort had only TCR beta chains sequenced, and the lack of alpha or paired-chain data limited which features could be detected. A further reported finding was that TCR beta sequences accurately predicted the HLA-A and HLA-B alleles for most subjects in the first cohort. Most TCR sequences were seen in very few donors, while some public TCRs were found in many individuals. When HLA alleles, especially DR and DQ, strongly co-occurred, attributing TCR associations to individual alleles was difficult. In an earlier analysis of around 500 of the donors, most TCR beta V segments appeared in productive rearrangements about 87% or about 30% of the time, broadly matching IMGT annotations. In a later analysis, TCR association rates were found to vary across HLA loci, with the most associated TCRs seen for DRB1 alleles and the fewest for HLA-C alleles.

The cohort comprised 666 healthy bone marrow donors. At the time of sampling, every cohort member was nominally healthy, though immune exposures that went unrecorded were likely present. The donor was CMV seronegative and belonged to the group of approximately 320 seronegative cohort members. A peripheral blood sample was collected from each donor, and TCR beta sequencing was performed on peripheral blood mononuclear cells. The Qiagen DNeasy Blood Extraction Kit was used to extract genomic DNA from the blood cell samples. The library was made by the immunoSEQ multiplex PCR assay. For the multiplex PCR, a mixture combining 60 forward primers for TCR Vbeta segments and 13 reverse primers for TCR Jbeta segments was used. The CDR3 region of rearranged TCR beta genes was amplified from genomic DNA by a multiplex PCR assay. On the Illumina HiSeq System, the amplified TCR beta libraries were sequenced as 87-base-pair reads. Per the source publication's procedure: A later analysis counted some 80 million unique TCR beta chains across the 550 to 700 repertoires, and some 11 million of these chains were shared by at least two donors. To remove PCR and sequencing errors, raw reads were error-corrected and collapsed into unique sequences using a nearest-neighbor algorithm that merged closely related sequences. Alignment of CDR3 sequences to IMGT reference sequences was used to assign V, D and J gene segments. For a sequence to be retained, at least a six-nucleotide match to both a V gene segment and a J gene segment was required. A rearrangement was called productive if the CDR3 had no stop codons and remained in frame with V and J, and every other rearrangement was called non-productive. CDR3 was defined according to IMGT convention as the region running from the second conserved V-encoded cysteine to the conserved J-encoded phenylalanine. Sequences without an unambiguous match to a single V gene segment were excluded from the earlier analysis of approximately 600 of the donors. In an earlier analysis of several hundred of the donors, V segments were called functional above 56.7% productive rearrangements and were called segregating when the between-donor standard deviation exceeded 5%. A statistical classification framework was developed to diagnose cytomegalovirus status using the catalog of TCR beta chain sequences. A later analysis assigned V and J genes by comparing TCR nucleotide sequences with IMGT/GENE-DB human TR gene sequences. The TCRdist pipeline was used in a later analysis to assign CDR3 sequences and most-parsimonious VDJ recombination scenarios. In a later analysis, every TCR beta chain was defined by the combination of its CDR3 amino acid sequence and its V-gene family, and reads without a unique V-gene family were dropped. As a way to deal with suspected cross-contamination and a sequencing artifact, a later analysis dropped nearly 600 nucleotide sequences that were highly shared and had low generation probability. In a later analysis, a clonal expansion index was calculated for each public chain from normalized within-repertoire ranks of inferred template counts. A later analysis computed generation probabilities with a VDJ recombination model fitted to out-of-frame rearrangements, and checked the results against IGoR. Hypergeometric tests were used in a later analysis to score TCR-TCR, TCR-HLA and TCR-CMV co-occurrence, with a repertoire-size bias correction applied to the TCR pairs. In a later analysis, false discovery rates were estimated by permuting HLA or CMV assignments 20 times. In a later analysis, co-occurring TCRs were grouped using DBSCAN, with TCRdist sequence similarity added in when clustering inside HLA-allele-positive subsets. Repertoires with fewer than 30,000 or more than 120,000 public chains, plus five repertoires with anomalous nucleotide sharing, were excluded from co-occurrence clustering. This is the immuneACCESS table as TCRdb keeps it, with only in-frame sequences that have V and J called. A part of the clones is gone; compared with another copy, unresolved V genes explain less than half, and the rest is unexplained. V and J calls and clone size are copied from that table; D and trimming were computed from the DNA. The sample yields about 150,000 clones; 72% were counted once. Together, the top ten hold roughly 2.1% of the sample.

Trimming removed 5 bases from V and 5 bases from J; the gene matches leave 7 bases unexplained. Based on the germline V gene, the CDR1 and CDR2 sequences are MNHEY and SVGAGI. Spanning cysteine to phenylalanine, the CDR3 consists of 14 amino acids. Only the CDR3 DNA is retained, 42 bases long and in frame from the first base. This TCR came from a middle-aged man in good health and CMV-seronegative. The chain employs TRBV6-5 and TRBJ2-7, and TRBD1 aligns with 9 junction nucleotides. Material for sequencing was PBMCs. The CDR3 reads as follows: CASSLWTGANEQYF. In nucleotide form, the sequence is TGTGCCAGCAGTCTCTGGACAGGGGCTAACGAGCAGTACTTC.